This is a list of T cell receptor beta chains from one sample in a study of T cell repertoires in cytomegalovirus infection. One entry per CDR3 protein, called by TCRdb with MiXCR from the reads. The table includes hundreds of thousands of distinct CDR3 sequences, roughly 30% detected once. These receptors' targets are unknown. The sample consisted of cultured CD8+ T cells from PBMCs, taken from culture after CMV antigen stimulation. These receptors all stem from a human donor in good health (CMV status not recorded). Some clones in this sample may be carry-over from other donors' samples. Both conserved end residues are part of each CDR3. Each record gives: D gene, V gene, J gene, clone size, CDR3 DNA, CDR3 protein. A D gene is named only where the DNA matches it firmly. Rows give clone size only sometimes, using once, few, many, or a class for an expanded clone.

D: .
V: TRBV19
J: TRBJ1-5
size: once
DNA: TGTGCCAGTAGCCGTTACGGGGCAGCTAGCAATCAGCCCCAGCATTTT
CDR3: CASSRYGAASNQPQHF

D: .
V: TRBV12-3/TRBV12-4
J: TRBJ1-4
size: .
DNA: TGTGCCAGCAGTTTCGGAGGACGGAATGAAAAACTGTTTTTT
CDR3: CASSFGGRNEKLFF

D: TRBD1
V: TRBV4-3
J: TRBJ1-2
size: many
DNA: TGCGCCAGCAGCCAAGGTGCCACGGGACAGGATGGCTACACCTTC
CDR3: CASSQGATGQDGYTF

D: .
V: TRBV7-9
J: TRBJ1-6
size: .
DNA: TGTGCCAGCAGCTTCGAGGCGGCTGGAGATTCACCCCTCCACTTT
CDR3: CASSFEAAGDSPLHF

D: .
V: TRBV6-1
J: TRBJ1-1
size: .
DNA: TGTGCCAGCAGTGAAGATCCGACTGACACTGAAGCTTTCTTT
CDR3: CASSEDPTDTEAFF

D: .
V: TRBV29-1
J: TRBJ1-1
size: .
DNA: TGCAGCGTTGTTGATCTGATGAACACTGAAGCTTTCTTT
CDR3: CSVVDLMNTEAFF

D: TRBD1
V: TRBV19
J: TRBJ1-5
size: .
DNA: TGTGCCAGTAGCAGGCTCCGGGACAGAAATCAGCCCCAGCATTTT
CDR3: CASSRLRDRNQPQHF

D: TRBD1
V: TRBV28
J: TRBJ2-2
size: few
DNA: TGTGCCAGCAGCCTAACAGGGGGCGTCGCGAACACCGGGGAGCTGTTTTTT
CDR3: CASSLTGGVANTGELFF

D: .
V: TRBV28
J: TRBJ2-3
size: .
DNA: TGTGCCAGCAGTTCTAGTCCCGCCCTCACAGATACGCAGTATTTT
CDR3: CASSSSPALTDTQYF

D: .
V: TRBV28
J: TRBJ1-4
size: many
DNA: TGTGCCAGCAGCCCCATCCAGGACATACCATGGAATGAAAAACTGTTTTTT
CDR3: CASSPIQDIPWNEKLFF

D: .
V: TRBV19
J: TRBJ1-1
size: .
DNA: TGTGCCAGTAGACCTTGGGAGGGCAGGAACACTGAAGCTTTCTTT
CDR3: CASRPWEGRNTEAFF

D: TRBD1
V: TRBV9
J: TRBJ1-6
size: many
DNA: TGTGCCAGCAGCGCTCGGACAGGTTCTTTTTCACCCCTCCACTTT
CDR3: CASSARTGSFSPLHF

D: .
V: TRBV7-6
J: TRBJ2-2
size: many
DNA: TGTGCCAGCTCCGAGACAGTGAACACCGGGGAGCTGTTTTTT
CDR3: CASSETVNTGELFF

D: .
V: TRBV29-1
J: TRBJ2-3
size: .
DNA: TGCAGCGTTTATTCGGATACGCAGTATTTT
CDR3: CSVYSDTQYF

D: TRBD1
V: TRBV7-9
J: TRBJ2-2
size: few
DNA: TGTGCCAGCAGCTCCGACAGGGGCCGTAGTGGGGAGCTGTTTTTT
CDR3: CASSSDRGRSGELFF

D: TRBD2
V: TRBV20-1
J: TRBJ2-1
size: .
DNA: TGCAGTGCCATCGATAGCGGGGGGTTCTACAATGAGCAGTTCTTC
CDR3: CSAIDSGGFYNEQFF

D: .
V: TRBV27
J: TRBJ1-5
size: .
DNA: TGTGCCAGCAGACCAGGGACGGTCAATCAGCCCCAGCATTTT
CDR3: CASRPGTVNQPQHF

D: TRBD1
V: TRBV5-8
J: TRBJ2-5
size: .
DNA: TGTGCCAGCAGACTGACAGGGGGGTACCAAGAGACCCAGTACTTC
CDR3: CASRLTGGYQETQYF

D: .
V: TRBV7-2
J: TRBJ2-5
size: many
DNA: TGTGCCAGCAGCTTCGGGGGCCTTCGGGAGACCCAGTACTTC
CDR3: CASSFGGLRETQYF

D: TRBD1
V: TRBV5-6
J: TRBJ2-1
size: .
DNA: TGTGTCAGCAGCCCGGAGCAGGGGGAAGATGAGCAGTTCTTC
CDR3: CVSSPEQGEDEQFF

D: .
V: TRBV13
J: TRBJ2-1
size: .
DNA: TGTGCCAGCAGCTTAGATGCGGTTTTCGGTTACAATGAGCGGTTCTTC
CDR3: CASSLDAVFGYNERFF

D: .
V: TRBV6-8
J: TRBJ1-5
size: .
DNA: TGTGTCACCGGGGCTAGTAGGATTCAGCCCCAGCATTTT
CDR3: CVTGASRIQPQHF

D: .
V: TRBV7-9
J: TRBJ1-2
size: few
DNA: TGTGCCAGCAGCGACCCAGACAATACGGCGGGCTATGGCTACACCTTC
CDR3: CASSDPDNTAGYGYTF

D: .
V: TRBV2
J: TRBJ1-2
size: .
DNA: TGTGCCAGCAGTGGGGTCTATGGCTACACCTTC
CDR3: CASSGVYGYTF

D: .
V: TRBV5-1
J: TRBJ2-1
size: .
DNA: TGCGCCAGCAGCACTCAGGGTGTCCCCTACAATGAGCAGTTCTTC
CDR3: CASSTQGVPYNEQFF

D: .
V: TRBV6-5
J: TRBJ2-1
size: many
DNA: TGTGCCAGCAGTTATCTTAGGGGCAATGAGCAGTTCTTC
CDR3: CASSYLRGNEQFF

D: TRBD2
V: TRBV7-6
J: TRBJ2-1
size: once
DNA: TGTGTCAGCAGCTTAGGTCCTAGCGGGGGTAATGAGCAGTTCTTC
CDR3: CVSSLGPSGGNEQFF

D: TRBD1
V: TRBV27
J: TRBJ1-4
size: .
DNA: TGTGCCAGCAGACCCCTTACAGGGGGCGGTGAAAAACTGTTTTTT
CDR3: CASRPLTGGGEKLFF

D: .
V: TRBV15
J: TRBJ2-7
size: few
DNA: TGTGCCACCAGCAGTTCTGACATGCACCCGTTTTTCGAGCAGTACTTC
CDR3: CATSSSDMHPFFEQYF

D: .
V: TRBV7-2
J: TRBJ1-5
size: many
DNA: TGTGCCAGCAGCTTATGGGGGGCTGATCAGCCCCAGCATTTT
CDR3: CASSLWGADQPQHF

D: .
V: TRBV6-5
J: TRBJ1-4
size: .
DNA: TGTGCCAGCAGCATCAATTACCTGGACGAAAAACTGTTTTTT
CDR3: CASSINYLDEKLFF

D: TRBD1
V: TRBV29-1
J: TRBJ2-1
size: .
DNA: TGCAGCGCCGAGACAGGGGATAATGAGCAGTTCTTC
CDR3: CSAETGDNEQFF

D: TRBD1
V: TRBV7-6
J: TRBJ2-3
size: .
DNA: TGTGCCAGCAGCTTAAGGGGGACAGGGGGAGATACGCAGTATTTT
CDR3: CASSLRGTGGDTQYF

D: .
V: TRBV28
J: TRBJ1-5
size: few
DNA: TGTGCCAGCACGCCCGAGGTCGCATTCCGGGGCCTTAATTATCAGCCCCAGCATTTT
CDR3: CASTPEVAFRGLNYQPQHF

D: TRBD1
V: TRBV7-2
J: TRBJ2-3
size: few
DNA: TGTGCCAGCAGCTTAGCCGGGACAGGGGACGTCTCATGGGGCACAGATACGCAGTATTTT
CDR3: CASSLAGTGDVSWGTDTQYF

D: .
V: TRBV7-9
J: TRBJ2-1
size: .
DNA: TGTGCCAGCAGCTTAGGGGGGGGCCCCGACTCGTTCTTC
CDR3: CASSLGGGPDSFF

D: TRBD2
V: TRBV7-2
J: TRBJ2-3
size: .
DNA: TGTGCCAGCAGCGTAACTAGCGGGGGTGGAGATACGCAGTATTTT
CDR3: CASSVTSGGGDTQYF

D: .
V: TRBV6-5
J: TRBJ2-1
size: few
DNA: TGTGCCAGCAGTTATTCAAATCCTCCCATAAATGAGCAGTTCTTC
CDR3: CASSYSNPPINEQFF

D: .
V: TRBV7-9
J: TRBJ1-3
size: many
DNA: TGTGCCAGCAGCCTTCGAAGGCCCTCTGGAAACACCATATATTTT
CDR3: CASSLRRPSGNTIYF

D: .
V: TRBV25-1
J: TRBJ1-4
size: .
DNA: TGTGCCAGCAGTGAATCGGGGGGGAGGGCAAAACTGTTTTTT
CDR3: CASSESGGRAKLFF

D: .
V: TRBV29-1
J: TRBJ1-1
size: .
DNA: TGCAGCGCGGGAAGACAGCTTTCAAACACTGAAGCTTTCTTT
CDR3: CSAGRQLSNTEAFF